This T cell receptor beta chain was captured by sequencing in a study of beta chain features in type 1 diabetes (dated by TCRdb to between 2018 and 2020). As for the study more broadly: Mean age, gender distribution, total cell number and subset yield did not differ between patients and healthy donors. The study compared the TCRB repertoires of sorted circulating CD4+ T cell subsets in recently diagnosed type 1 diabetes patients with those in matched healthy donors. Regulatory and stem cell-like memory subsets were obtained from only 8 patients and roughly eight healthy donors, while naive and central memory subsets were obtained from all 30 or so donors. A total of over 90,000,000 sorted cells were examined across all samples, and a strong correlation was observed between cell number per subset and RNA yield. The paper's findings and limits, for the study overall: Because small numbers of individuals were included in the HLA sub-analyses, any influence of HLA type on TCRB rearrangement was left unresolved. PCR might favor shorter templates, but patient and control samples were amplified and corrected together, so any skew would affect both groups equally. At VDJ recombination sites, type 1 diabetes patients had fewer insertions and more deleted nucleotides, which implies abnormalities in thymic rearrangement. Naive, central memory and regulatory TCRB repertoires appeared more similar among patients than among healthy donors. Because cDNA rather than genomic DNA was sequenced, highly expressing activated cells could have been over-represented, although no difference in activation and CD3 levels was found between groups. In all four CD4+ subsets, TCRB CDR3 length was moderately but significantly shorter in type 1 diabetes patients.

The entire isolated RNA was reverse transcribed using the High Capacity cDNA Reverse Transcription Kit, and thus expressed TCRB transcripts were sequenced. Naive, central memory and regulatory T cell samples underwent deep immunoSEQ sequencing, averaging roughly 3.4 million total reads per sample. Sorted cells were lysed in RLT buffer, and RNA was extracted using DNase-treated RNeasy Micro or Mini kits according to cell number. Each cell subset was processed separately to prevent cross-contamination, with patient and healthy donor samples processed together. Using the immunoSEQ multiplex PCR, TCRB sequences were amplified from cDNA into 87-bp fragments spanning the CDR3 region. Sequencing of the amplicons was performed on the Illumina HiSeq platform. As for the authors' bioinformatics: Synthetic template baselines were used to correct PCR bias computationally, reads within Hamming distance 2 were collapsed together, and singletons that could not be merged were discarded. Reads were aligned to IMGT to assign V, D and J genes, CDR3 length, and insertions or deletions at six rearrangement sites. Within each subset, clonotype counts were normalized to sorted cell number, after which true diversity and Gini coefficients were computed with the tcR R package. The overlap coefficient, calculated on TCRB nucleotide sequences, was used to measure repertoire sharing. Out-of-frame TCRB sequences from naive cells were analyzed as a proxy for the pre-selection repertoire. In TCRdb, the immuneACCESS table is reduced to in-frame sequences with V and J assigned. These tables do not hold every clone; where another copy was compared, an unresolved V gene accounts for under half, and the others remain unexplained. V and J calls plus clone size are reproduced from that table; the DNA served to infer D and trimming. Recorded for this sample are about 360,000 clones; approximately 12% of them occurred a single time. Together, the top ten hold 0.017% of the sample.

Trimming costs V 2 bases and J 3 bases, and their ends lie 13 bases apart. Looking up the germline V gene yields CDR1 MNHEY and CDR2 SVGAGI. The CDR3 starts with the cysteine, ends with the phenylalanine, and has 15 residues. Only the CDR3 part of the read is kept: 45 bases, read in frame from the first base. From each donor, a single peripheral blood sample of about 110 mL on average was drawn into heparinised tubes. Using a panel that included CD45RO, CCR7, CD25, CD127, CD95 and CD27, naive, central memory, regulatory and stem cell-like memory CD4+ T cells were sorted on a BD FACSAria II. Purity was above 98% for every sorted population. PBMCs were separated immediately by Lymphoprep density gradient centrifugation and were stained directly, without being cultured. Samples were stained and sorted in pairs, with one healthy donor and one patient per experiment, so that batch effects were minimized.

Concerning this clone itself: No antigen is known for it. Base quality data are lacking; no much larger clone is found one base away.

The sample comprised naive CD4+ T cells from blood. Interpreted using the paper, the cell subset or site label stands for: true naive CD4+ T cells. The TCR was taken from a young man in good health. The chain joins TRBV6-5 to TRBJ1-1; there is no confident call for the D gene. Here the CDR3 is given as CASSYAWPGDTEAFF. Here is the DNA: TGTGCCAGCAGTTACGCATGGCCCGGGGACACTGAAGCTTTCTTT.